Listed here are 9 T cell receptor beta chains from one sample, sequenced in a study of shared clonotypes between healthy human individuals. The method was immunoSEQ multiplex PCR; TCRdb's version includes in-frame clones alone and lacks a portion of them. The table lists some 2 million clones, about 95% of them singletons. CD45RO negativity and positive selection for CCR7 defined naive CD8 cells, a population that excluded terminally differentiated effector memory CD45RA+ cells. Input material: naive CD8+ T cells sorted from blood. The receptors were gathered from a man aged 18 to 29 in good health.

The chain couples TRBV10-2 to TRBJ2-3, with D unresolved. The germline V gene encodes CDR1 WSHSY and CDR2 SAAADI. V shed 6 bases and J shed 0 bases, with 13 bases lying between them. This CDR3 region has 15 residues. CDR3 DNA sequence: TGCGCCAGCAGCGGAAGTTTTTTTAGCACAGATACGCAGTATTTT. This translates into CASSGSFFSTDTQYF.

The chain couples TRBV27 to TRBJ2-3, with TRBD2 matching over 9 bases. Germline lookup yields CDR1 MNHEY and CDR2 SMNVEV (reference sequence). This CDR3 spans 15 amino acids. The ends lost 5 bases at V and 4 bases at J; junction bases unmatched: 7. Here the CDR3 DNA reads TGTGCCAGCAGTCCCTTAGCGGGGGCGGCAGATACGCAGTATTTT. It yields the protein CASSPLAGAADTQYF.

The chain uses TRBV13 and TRBJ2-2; 10 nucleotides align to TRBD1. Germline V gene data show CDR1 as PRHDT and CDR2 as FYEKMQ (reference sequence). CDR3 length: 17 residues. V shed 5 bases, J shed 3 bases, and the junction held 9 bases outside the gene matches. CDR3 sequence: CASSQSAGTGDTGELFF. As DNA, the CDR3 is TGTGCCAGCAGCCAATCGGCCGGGACAGGGGACACCGGGGAGCTGTTTTTT.

This CDR3 reads CASSEVVRLYEQYF. CDR3 in DNA: TGTGCCAGCAGTGAAGTTGTCAGGCTCTACGAGCAGTACTTC. V is TRBV6-1 and J is TRBJ2-7; D is unresolved. Trimming took 1 base from V and 3 from J, leaving 10 bases between them. This CDR3 comprises 14 residues. Germline V gene lookup returns CDR1 MNHNS and CDR2 SASEGT.

V usage is TRBV7-8 and J usage is TRBJ1-2; 8 nucleotides align to TRBD1. The CDR3 is 19 amino acids. J was trimmed by 4 bases and V by 1 base; bases with no gene match: 17. From germline, CDR1 is SGHVS and CDR2 FQNEAQ. Here the CDR3 reads CASSLDLSDRGPFFYGYTF. In DNA form, the CDR3 reads TGTGCCAGCAGCTTAGATCTTAGTGACAGGGGCCCTTTTTTCTATGGCTACACCTTC.

This sequence joins TRBV19 and TRBJ2-2, with D perhaps TRBD2 (5 bases). Trimming shortened V by 6 bases and J by 7 bases, and 15 bases separated the two germline ends. The V gene's germline CDR1 is LNHDA and CDR2 SQIVND (reference sequence). The CDR3 loop spans 14 amino acids. In DNA, the CDR3 is TGTGCCAGTAGCCCCCTGCTACTAGTCGGGGAGCTGTTTTTT. Translation: CASSPLLLVGELFF.

The chain employs TRBV5-6 and TRBJ1-4; TRBD1 might be the D (6 bases). The germline V gene encodes CDR1 SGHDT and CDR2 YYEEEE. The CDR3 runs to 14 residues. Deletions cut 2 bases from V and 6 bases from J, with 11 bases between. The CDR3 bases are TGTGCCAGCAGCTTCGGACAGTGGGATGAAAAACTGTTTTTT. This gives the protein CASSFGQWDEKLFF.

This chain connects TRBV6-5 to TRBJ1-4; D unresolved. V lost 0 bases, J lost 8 bases, and 13 bases lay in between. The germline V gene has CDR1 MNHEY and CDR2 SVGAGI. The CDR3 has 15 amino acids. The chain's CDR3 is CASSYSWTEEEKLFF. CDR3 sequence (DNA): TGTGCCAGCAGTTACTCGTGGACCGAGGAGGAAAAACTGTTTTTT.

The chain has TRBV10-3 and TRBJ1-3, with D perhaps TRBD1 (5 bases). The germline V gene encodes CDR1 ENHRY and CDR2 SYGVKD. V dropped 0 bases and J dropped 0 bases, with 9 bases sitting between them. CDR3 length: 16 residues. The CDR3 sequence: CAISESTGFSGNTIYF. In DNA, the CDR3 is TGTGCCATCAGTGAGTCCACAGGTTTCTCTGGAAACACCATATATTTT.